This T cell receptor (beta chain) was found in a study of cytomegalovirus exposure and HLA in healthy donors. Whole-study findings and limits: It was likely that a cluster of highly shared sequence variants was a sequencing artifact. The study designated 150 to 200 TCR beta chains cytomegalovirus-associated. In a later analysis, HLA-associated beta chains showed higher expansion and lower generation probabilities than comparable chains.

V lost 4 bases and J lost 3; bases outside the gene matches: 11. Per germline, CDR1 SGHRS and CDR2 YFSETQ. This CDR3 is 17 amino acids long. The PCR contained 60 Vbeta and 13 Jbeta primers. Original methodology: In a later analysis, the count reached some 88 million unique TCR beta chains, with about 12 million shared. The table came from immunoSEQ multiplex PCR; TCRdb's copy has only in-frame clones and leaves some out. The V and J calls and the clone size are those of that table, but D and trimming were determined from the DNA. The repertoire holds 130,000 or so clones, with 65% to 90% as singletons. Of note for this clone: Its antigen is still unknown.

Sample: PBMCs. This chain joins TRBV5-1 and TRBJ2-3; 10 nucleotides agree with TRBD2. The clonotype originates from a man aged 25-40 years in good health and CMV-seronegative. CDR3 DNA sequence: TGCGCCAGCAGCCAAGGGTCGGGACTAGCGTTAACAGATACGCAGTATTTT. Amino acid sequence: CASSQGSGLALTDTQYF. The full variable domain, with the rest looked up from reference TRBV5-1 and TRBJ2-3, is KAGVTQTPRYLIKTRGQQVTLSCSPISGHRSVSWYQQTPGQGLQFLFEYFSETQRNKGNFPGRFSGRQFSNSRSEMNVSTLELGDSALYLCASSQGSGLALTDTQYFGPGTRLTVL.